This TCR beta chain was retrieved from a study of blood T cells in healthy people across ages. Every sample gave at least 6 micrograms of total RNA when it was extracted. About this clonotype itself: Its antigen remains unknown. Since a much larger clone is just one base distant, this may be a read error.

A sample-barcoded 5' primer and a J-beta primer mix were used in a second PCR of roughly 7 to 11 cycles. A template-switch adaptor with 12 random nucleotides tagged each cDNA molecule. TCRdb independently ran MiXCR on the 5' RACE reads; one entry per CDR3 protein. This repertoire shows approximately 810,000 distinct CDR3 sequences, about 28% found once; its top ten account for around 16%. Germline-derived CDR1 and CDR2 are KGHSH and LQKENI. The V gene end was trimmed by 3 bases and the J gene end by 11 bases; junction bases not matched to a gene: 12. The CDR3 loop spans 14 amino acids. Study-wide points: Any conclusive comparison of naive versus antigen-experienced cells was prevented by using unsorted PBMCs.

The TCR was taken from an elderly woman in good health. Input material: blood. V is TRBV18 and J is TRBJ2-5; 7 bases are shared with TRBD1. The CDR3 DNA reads TGTGCCAGCTCACCCAGAGGGACAGCCTGGGAGCAGTACTTC. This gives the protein CASSPRGTAWEQYF.